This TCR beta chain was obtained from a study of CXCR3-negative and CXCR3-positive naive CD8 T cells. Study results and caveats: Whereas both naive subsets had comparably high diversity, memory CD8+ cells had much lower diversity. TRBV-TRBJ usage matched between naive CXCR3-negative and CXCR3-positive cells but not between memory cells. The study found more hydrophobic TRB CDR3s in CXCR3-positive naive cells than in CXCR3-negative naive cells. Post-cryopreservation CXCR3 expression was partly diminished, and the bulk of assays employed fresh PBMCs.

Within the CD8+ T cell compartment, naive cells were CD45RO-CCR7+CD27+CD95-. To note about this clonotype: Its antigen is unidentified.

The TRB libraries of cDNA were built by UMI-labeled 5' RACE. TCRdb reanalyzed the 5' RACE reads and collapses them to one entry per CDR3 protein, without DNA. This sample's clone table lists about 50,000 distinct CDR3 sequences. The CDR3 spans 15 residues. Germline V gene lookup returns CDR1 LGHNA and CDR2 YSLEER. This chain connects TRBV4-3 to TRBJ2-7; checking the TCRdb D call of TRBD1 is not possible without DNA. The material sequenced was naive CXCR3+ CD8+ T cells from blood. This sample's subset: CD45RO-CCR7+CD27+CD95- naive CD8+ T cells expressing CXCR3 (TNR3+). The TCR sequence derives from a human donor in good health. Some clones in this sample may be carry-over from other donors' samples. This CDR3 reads CASSQVGQGAHEQYF.